This TCR beta chain was identified during a study of T cell responses to AZD1222 COVID-19 vaccine. Study-level background: Combined were second doses at about 4 or about 12 weeks. Findings of the study overall: The study reported that nearly half of spike-specific TCRs target unmutated variant regions. Only six or seven AZD1222 recipients were seropositive at baseline. The repertoires were collected only after the peak T cell response.

TCRdb keeps only in-frame clones here, not all; method: immunoSEQ multiplex PCR. The repertoire includes 65,000 to 80,000 clones, around 90% of them detected once, and roughly 24% sits in the top ten. The germline V gene has CDR1 MGHDK and CDR2 SYGVNS. V lost 0 bases to trimming and J lost 1 base, with 17 bases between them. This CDR3 comprises 18 residues. Of note for this clone: Its target is not known.

This chain connects TRBV25-1 to TRBJ2-3; a weak D match, TRBD2 (5 bases). The input for sequencing was peripheral blood, taken on day 0 of AZD1222 vaccination. This TCR was recovered from an adult in good health. CDR3 coding DNA: TGTGCCAGCAGTGAATACTTCGGAAGCGGTGCGGGCACAGATACGCAGTATTTT. As protein: CASSEYFGSGAGTDTQYF.